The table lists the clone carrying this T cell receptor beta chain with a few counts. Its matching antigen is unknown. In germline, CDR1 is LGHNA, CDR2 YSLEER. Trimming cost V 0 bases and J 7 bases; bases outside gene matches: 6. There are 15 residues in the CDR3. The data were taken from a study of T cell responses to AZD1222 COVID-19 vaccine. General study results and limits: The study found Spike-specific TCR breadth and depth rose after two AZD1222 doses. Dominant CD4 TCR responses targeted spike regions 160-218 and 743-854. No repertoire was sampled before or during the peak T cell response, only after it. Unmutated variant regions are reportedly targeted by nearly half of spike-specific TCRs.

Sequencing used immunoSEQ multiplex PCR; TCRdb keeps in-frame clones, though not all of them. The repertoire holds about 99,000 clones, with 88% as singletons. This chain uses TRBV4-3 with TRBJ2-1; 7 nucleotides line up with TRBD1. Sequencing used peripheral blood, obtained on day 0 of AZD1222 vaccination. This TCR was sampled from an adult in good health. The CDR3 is CASSQDRDSFNEQFF. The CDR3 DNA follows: TGCGCCAGCAGCCAAGACCGGGACAGCTTTAATGAGCAGTTCTTC.